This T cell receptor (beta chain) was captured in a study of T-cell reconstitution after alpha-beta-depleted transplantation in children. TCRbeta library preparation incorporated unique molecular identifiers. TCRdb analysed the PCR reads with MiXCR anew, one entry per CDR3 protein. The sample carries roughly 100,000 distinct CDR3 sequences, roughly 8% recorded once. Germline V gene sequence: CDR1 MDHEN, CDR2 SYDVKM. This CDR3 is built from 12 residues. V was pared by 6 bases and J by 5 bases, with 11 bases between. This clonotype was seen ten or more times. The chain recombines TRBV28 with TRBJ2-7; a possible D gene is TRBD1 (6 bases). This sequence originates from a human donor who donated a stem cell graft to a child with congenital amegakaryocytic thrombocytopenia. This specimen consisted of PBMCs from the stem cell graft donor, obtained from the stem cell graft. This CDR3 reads CASRLQGHEQYF. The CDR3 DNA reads TGTGCCAGCAGACTACAGGGCCACGAGCAGTACTTC.